One sample yielded the 7 T cell receptor beta chains listed below, sequenced in a study of cytomegalovirus exposure and HLA in healthy donors. Profiling relied on immunoSEQ multiplex PCR, and the TCRdb table lists in-frame clones only, not all of them. The sample records about 330,000 clones, roughly 87% being singletons. The sequenced sample was PBMCs. These receptors all come from a woman aged 25 to 39 in good health and CMV-seropositive.

V usage is TRBV25-1 and J usage is TRBJ2-1, with D uncertain. V lost 2 bases to trimming and J lost 5 bases, with 13 bases between them. Germline V gene data show CDR1 as MGHDK and CDR2 as SYGVNS. The CDR3 runs 15 residues. The DNA for the CDR3 is TGTGCCAGCAGTGAACTATTGGACGACAACAATGAGCAGTTCTTC. This gives the protein CASSELLDDNNEQFF. The full variable domain, its missing parts supplied by reference TRBV25-1 and TRBJ2-1, is EADIYQTPRYLVIGTGKKITLECSQTMGHDKMYWYQQDPGMELHLIHYSYGVNSTEKGDLSSESTVSRIRTEHFPLTLESARPSHTSQYLCASSELLDDNNEQFFGPGTRLTVL.

V is TRBV2 and J is TRBJ2-5; the match to TRBD1 covers 10 bases. The germline V gene has CDR1 SNHLY and CDR2 FYNNEI. The CDR3 runs to 15 residues. The J segment lost 1 base and the V segment lost 1 base, leaving 0 bases of the junction unmatched. The DNA of the CDR3 is TGTGCCAGCAGTGAAGGACAGGGGGCCCAAGAGACCCAGTACTTC. This codes for CASSEGQGAQETQYF.

The gene calls are TRBV6-5 and TRBJ2-7, with a possible D match to TRBD1 (6 bases). Trimming took 6 bases from V and 6 from J, leaving 15 bases between them. This CDR3 spans 13 amino acids. The germline V gene encodes CDR1 MNHEY and CDR2 SVGAGI. CDR3 sequence reads: CASRETGRFEQYF. The CDR3, as DNA: TGTGCCAGCAGGGAAACAGGGCGGTTCGAGCAGTACTTC.

The chain links TRBV7-8 to TRBJ2-7, with TRBD1 matching 8 bases. Germline V lookup: CDR1 SGHVS, CDR2 FQNEAQ. This CDR3 is built from 14 residues. With V trimmed by 1 base and J by 3 bases, 2 bases remained unmatched. Written as DNA, the CDR3 is TGTGCCAGCAGCTTAGGTGGGACAGGCTACGAGCAGTACTTC. Residues: CASSLGGTGYEQYF.

CDR3 nucleotide sequence: TGTGCCAGCAGTTTCGATGCGGAACGGATGTCCTACGAGCAGTACTTC. It translates to CASSFDAERMSYEQYF. This chain uses TRBV6-5 with TRBJ2-7, with no clear D. Trimming shortened V by 4 bases and J by 1 base, and 17 bases separated the two germline ends. The germline V gene has CDR1 MNHEY and CDR2 SVGAGI. This CDR3 is built from 16 residues.

This chain uses TRBV28 with TRBJ2-7; D is unresolved. V dropped 2 bases and J dropped 4 bases, with 12 bases sitting between them. The CDR3 runs 14 residues. Looked up from germline, CDR1 is MDHEN and CDR2 is SYDVKM. The DNA for the CDR3 is TGTGCCAGCAGTTTACTGGGCGCCCAATACGAGCAGTACTTC. This encodes CASSLLGAQYEQYF.

V is TRBV4-1 and J is TRBJ1-3; D is uncertain. This CDR3 comprises 10 residues. Looked up from germline, CDR1 is MGHRA and CDR2 is YSYEKL. V was trimmed by 3 bases and J by 8 bases, leaving 2 bases between them. The CDR3 spells CASSHDTIYF. In DNA, the CDR3 is TGCGCCAGCAGCCATGACACCATATATTTT.